This entry describes one T cell receptor (beta chain). The CDR3 has 8 residues. Germline V gene lookup returns CDR1 MDHEN and CDR2 SYDVKM. The data were obtained in a study of shared clonotypes between healthy human individuals. Every contributor of samples was a Caucasian grown-up residing in Nashville, Tennessee. Researchers partitioned CD4+ cells into CD45RA+ naive and CD45RA-negative memory subsets. Clones were read by immunoSEQ multiplex PCR, and TCRdb kept only the in-frame ones, dropping some. The sample includes roughly 1 million clones, more than 75% of them seen just once. This chain joins TRBV28 and TRBJ1-1; D call uncertain. Sequencing was performed on memory CD4+ T cells from PBMCs. As to subset: CD45RA-negative fraction. The source of this sequence is a man younger than 35 in good health. Some clones in this sample may be carry-over from other donors' samples. CDR3 DNA sequence: TGTGGGGATCCTGAAGCTTTCTTT. It codes for CGDPEAFF.